The 27 T cell receptor beta chains listed next were all sequenced from one sample in a study of OX40 agonist ivuxolimab in advanced cancers. The table came from immunoSEQ multiplex PCR; TCRdb's copy has only in-frame clones and leaves some out. The sample carries 40,000 to 60,000 clones, over 75% recorded once. The input for sequencing was CD4+ or CD8+ T cells sorted from blood, taken in a trial of the OX40 agonist ivuxolimab. All receptors derive from an adult with an advanced solid tumor such as melanoma, head and neck, liver or kidney cancer.

This sequence joins TRBV14 and TRBJ2-5; D is uncertain. Germline CDR1 and CDR2: SGHDN and FVKESK. V lost 0 bases and J lost 3, with 8 bases in between. This CDR3 is 14 amino acids long. CDR3 DNA: TGTGCCAGCAGCCAAGACCAACACGAAGAGACCCAGTACTTC. It translates to CASSQDQHEETQYF.

The V call is TRBV5-1, the J call TRBJ2-7, with D perhaps TRBD2 (5 bases). Germline V gene lookup returns CDR1 SGHRS and CDR2 YFSETQ. This CDR3 contains 14 residues. The germline V and J ends were trimmed by 1 base and 3 bases, with 11 bases remaining between them. In DNA form, the CDR3 reads TGCGCCAGCAGCTTGCGAGCGGACTTCTACGAGCAGTACTTC. It specifies CASSLRADFYEQYF.

The chain links TRBV4-1 to TRBJ1-6, with a tentative D call TRBD1 (6 bases). Germline CDR1 reads MGHRA; CDR2 reads YSYEKL. Between the trimmed V and J ends, which lost 0 bases and 3 bases, there was a span of 9 bases. The CDR3 totals 16 residues. In DNA, the CDR3 is TGCGCCAGCAGCCAAGATCGGGGGCTCTATAATTCACCCCTCCACTTT. Its protein is CASSQDRGLYNSPLHF.

The chain employs TRBV2 and TRBJ2-1, with 16 bases that match TRBD2. This CDR3 contains 16 residues. V lost 5 bases to trimming and J lost 5 bases; unmatched junction nucleotides: 3. Germline CDR1 and CDR2: SNHLY and FYNNEI. CDR3 bases: TGTGCCAGCAGTCGGGGACTAGCGGGAGGGAACAATGAGCAGTTCTTC. Residues: CASSRGLAGGNNEQFF.

The V call is TRBV13, the J call TRBJ2-1; 9 bases map to TRBD2. V trimming: 2 bases; J trimming: 8 bases; junction bases outside the gene matches: 7. Germline assignment: CDR1 PRHDT and CDR2 FYEKMQ (reference sequence). This CDR3 is built from 15 residues. CDR3: CASSLRGRALDEQFF. The CDR3, as DNA: TGTGCCAGCAGCTTACGCGGGAGGGCCTTGGATGAGCAGTTCTTC.

The chain recombines TRBV4-1 with TRBJ2-6; no clear D gene. This CDR3 has 15 residues. Germline CDR1 MGHRA, CDR2 YSYEKL. Deletions cut 3 bases from V and 1 base from J, with 7 bases between. CDR3 amino acids: CASSHGYSGANVLTF. CDR3 coding DNA: TGCGCCAGCAGCCACGGGTATTCTGGGGCCAACGTCCTGACTTTC.

The gene calls are TRBV7-6 and TRBJ2-2; maybe TRBD2 (5 bases). V was trimmed by 5 bases and J by 1 base, leaving 5 bases between them. The CDR3 spans 13 residues. Looked up from germline, CDR1 is SGHVS and CDR2 is FNYEAQ. The CDR3 region is CASSGRNTGELFF. CDR3 coding DNA: TGTGCCAGCAGCGGGAGGAACACCGGGGAGCTGTTTTTT.

The chain links TRBV7-2 to TRBJ1-3; 9 nucleotides match TRBD1. With 3 bases clipped from V and 2 bases from J, the junction kept 2 bases outside the gene matches. The CDR3 sequence is 15 residues long. Per germline, CDR1 SGHTA and CDR2 FQGNSA. For the CDR3, the DNA is TGTGCCAGCAGCTTGACAGGGGGAGCTGGAAACACCATATATTTT. This translates into CASSLTGGAGNTIYF.

The V gene is TRBV27, the J gene TRBJ1-3; no clear D. The CDR3 consists of 15 residues. V was clipped by 2 bases and J by 4 bases, with 12 bases between them. Germline V gene lookup returns CDR1 MNHEY and CDR2 SMNVEV (reference sequence). The CDR3 here is CASSLNWQSGNTIYF. For the CDR3, the DNA is TGTGCCAGCAGTTTAAATTGGCAGTCAGGAAACACCATATATTTT.

The CDR3, as DNA: TGCGCCAGCAGCCAAGAGGGCAGGGGGTATCGGAACATTCAGTACTTC. This gives the protein CASSQEGRGYRNIQYF. The chain links TRBV4-1 to TRBJ2-4; 7 bases are shared with TRBD1. The junction had 9 bases not matched to a gene; V was cut back by 0 bases and J by 7 bases. The germline V gene has CDR1 MGHRA and CDR2 YSYEKL. There are 16 residues in the CDR3.

This clone was seen only once. The chain joins TRBV11-1 to TRBJ2-5; D is ambiguous. CDR3 length: 16 residues. The germline V gene encodes CDR1 SGHAT and CDR2 FQDESV (reference sequence). Between the trimmed V and J ends, which lost 5 bases and 5 bases, there was a span of 21 bases. CDR3 coding DNA: TGTGCCAGCAGCCCGCCCAGATTCAGGCTTCGGGAGACCCAGTACTTC. This encodes CASSPPRFRLRETQYF.

This clone occurred a few times. The rearrangement uses TRBV7-2 and TRBJ1-6; D gene unclear. Germline CDR1 and CDR2: SGHTA and FQGNSA. The CDR3 loop spans 14 amino acids. The V end lost 3 bases, the J end lost 6 bases, and 9 bases lay between the germline ends. CDR3 coding DNA: TGTGCCAGCAGCTTTGGCGTGGCTAATTCACCCCTCCACTTT. It is translated as CASSFGVANSPLHF.

This clone showed up just a few times. This chain uses TRBV9 with TRBJ1-2; D is perhaps TRBD1 (6 bases). The CDR3 is 14 amino acids. Deletions cut 6 bases from V and 1 base from J, with 13 bases between. The germline gives CDR1 SGDLS, CDR2 YYNGEE. CDR3 residues: CASTSDSRNYGYTF. The CDR3 DNA follows: TGTGCCAGCACGTCGGACAGCCGTAACTATGGCTACACCTTC. The full variable domain, rest sourced from reference TRBV9 and TRBJ1-2, is DSGVTQTPKHLITATGQRVTLRCSPRSGDLSVYWYQQSLDQGLQFLIQYYNGEERAKGNILERFSAQQFPDLHSELNLSSLELGDSALYFCASTSDSRNYGYTFGSGTRLTVV.

The chain carries TRBV19 and TRBJ2-1, with 8 bases aligning to TRBD2. Unmatched junction bases numbered 11, after V lost 10 bases and J lost 0 bases. Germline CDR1 reads LNHDA; CDR2 reads SQIVND (reference sequence). CDR3 size: 16 residues. CDR3 region: CATLPLSGSSYNEQFF. CDR3 bases: TGTGCCACTCTTCCATTAAGCGGGAGCTCCTACAATGAGCAGTTCTTC.

The rearrangement uses TRBV7-2 and TRBJ2-1; 11 bases fit TRBD1. V was pared by 4 bases and J by 4 bases, with 6 bases of the junction left unmatched. Germline V gene data show CDR1 as SGHTA and CDR2 as FQGNSA. CDR3 length: 16 amino acids. For the CDR3, the DNA is TGTGCCAGCAGCTCCCAAGGGACAGGGGGATACAATGAGCAGTTCTTC. Protein product: CASSSQGTGGYNEQFF.

The V gene is TRBV6-6, the J gene TRBJ2-7, with 14 bases fitting TRBD2. The CDR3 is 15 residues long. Trimming cost V 7 bases and J 3 bases; bases outside gene matches: 5. Per germline, CDR1 MNHNY and CDR2 SVGAGI (reference sequence). CDR3 protein: CASTMGLAGVYEQYF. In nucleotides, the CDR3 is TGTGCCAGCACCATGGGACTAGCGGGAGTCTACGAGCAGTACTTC.

The chain has TRBV4-1 and TRBJ1-2; TRBD1 agrees at 7 bases. CDR1 MGHRA and CDR2 YSYEKL come from the germline V gene. The CDR3 contains 14 residues. The junction had 2 bases not matched to a gene; V was cut back by 0 bases and J by 4 bases. CDR3 in amino acids: CASSQETGSYGYTF. As DNA, the CDR3 is TGCGCCAGCAGCCAAGAGACAGGGAGCTATGGCTACACCTTC.

As for this clone: The sample has other DNA sequences that encode this CDR3 too. The V call is TRBV7-2, the J call TRBJ2-1; the match to TRBD2 covers 10 bases. The germline V gene encodes CDR1 SGHTA and CDR2 FQGNSA. This CDR3 region has 17 residues. V shed 5 bases and J 8 bases; nucleotides not matched to a gene: 15. Here the CDR3 DNA reads TGTGCCAGCAGCCACAATGCAGCGGGAGGGACCGCCCATGAGCAGTTCTTC. Translated: CASSHNAAGGTAHEQFF.

This chain joins TRBV2 and TRBJ2-1; TRBD2 agrees at 7 bases. The CDR3 extends over 14 amino acids. Per germline, CDR1 SNHLY and CDR2 FYNNEI. V shed 7 bases, J shed 7 bases, and the junction held 10 bases outside the gene matches. The CDR3 protein is CASTGTMSLNEQFF. In nucleotides, the CDR3 is TGTGCCAGCACGGGGACTATGTCCCTGAATGAGCAGTTCTTC.

The chain uses TRBV7-2 and TRBJ1-6; TRBD1 aligns across 8 bases. With 1 base clipped from V and 7 bases from J, the junction kept 3 bases outside the gene matches. Germline CDR1 SGHTA, CDR2 FQGNSA. There are 15 residues in the CDR3. The CDR3 here is CASSLGQGFNSPLHF. The CDR3 region has the DNA TGTGCCAGCAGCTTAGGACAGGGGTTCAATTCACCCCTCCACTTT.

V and J are TRBV6-1 and TRBJ1-5; possibly TRBD1 for D (5 bases). The ends were cut back, 2 bases at V and 9 bases at J, with 14 bases in the middle. In germline, CDR1 is MNHNS, CDR2 SASEGT. The CDR3 loop spans 14 amino acids. This CDR3 is CASSERRGSWPQHF. CDR3 sequence (DNA): TGTGCCAGCAGTGAACGTCGGGGGTCGTGGCCCCAGCATTTT.

The chain is built from TRBV30 and TRBJ2-7; D is uncertain. The V end lost 0 bases, the J end lost 3 bases, and 12 bases lay between the germline ends. Germline lookup yields CDR1 GTSNPN and CDR2 SVGIG (reference sequence). The CDR3 contains 14 residues. CDR3 residues: CAWSVDSTFYEQYF. The CDR3, as DNA: TGTGCCTGGAGTGTAGACTCGACCTTCTACGAGCAGTACTTC.

This clone was recorded once. The germline gene is not matched at one end of the junction; a read error may be the cause. The chain couples TRBV6-1 to TRBJ2-3; D is unclear. This CDR3 spans 15 amino acids. CDR1 MNHNS and CDR2 SASEGT come from the germline V gene. CDR3: CASTEGGSVPDTQYF. The CDR3 region has the DNA TGTGCCAGCACTGAAGGCGGCAGCGTCCCAGATACGCAGTATTTT.

This clone turned up a few times. The gene calls are TRBV5-6 and TRBJ1-4; D is undetermined. Trimming cost V 0 bases and J 0 bases, with 9 bases left between them. Germline V gene sequence: CDR1 SGHDT, CDR2 YYEEEE. The CDR3 runs to 16 residues. The CDR3 here is CASSLDGRATNEKLFF. CDR3 DNA sequence: TGTGCCAGCAGCTTGGACGGCAGAGCAACTAATGAAAAACTGTTTTTT. The full variable domain, in which reference TRBV5-6 and TRBJ1-4 provide the parts outside the CDR3, is DAGVTQSPTHLIKTRGQQVTLRCSPKSGHDTVSWYQQALGQGPQFIFQYYEEEERQRGNFPDRFSGHQFPNYSSELNVNALLLGDSALYLCASSLDGRATNEKLFFGSGTQLSVL.

This chain joins TRBV5-6 and TRBJ1-1; 8 bases are shared with TRBD1. Germline V gives CDR1 SGHDT, CDR2 YYEEEE. Trimming cost V 3 bases and J 3 bases; bases outside gene matches: 7. The length of the CDR3 is 15 residues. CDR3 DNA sequence: TGTGCCAGCAGCTGGACGGACAGGGCTGACACTGAAGCTTTCTTT. This encodes CASSWTDRADTEAFF.

The chain carries TRBV2 and TRBJ2-4, with D perhaps matching TRBD2 (6 bases). V shed 11 bases and J shed 0 bases, with 8 bases lying between them. The CDR3 contains 12 residues. CDR1 SNHLY and CDR2 FYNNEI come from the germline V gene. The CDR3 sequence is CAGTEAKNIQYF. CDR3 sequence (DNA): TGTGCCGGGACTGAAGCCAAAAACATTCAGTACTTC.

CDR3 loop: CASSFLASGRGDTQYF. The CDR3 DNA follows: TGCGCCAGCAGCTTCCTGGCTAGCGGAAGGGGGGATACGCAGTATTTT. The chain combines TRBV5-1 with TRBJ2-3, with D perhaps matching TRBD2 (7 bases). The CDR3 sequence is 16 residues long. Trimming stripped 2 bases from V and 6 bases from J, with 19 bases between. Germline CDR1 reads SGHRS; CDR2 reads YFSETQ.